This T cell receptor beta chain was observed in a study of cytomegalovirus exposure and HLA in healthy donors. The CDR3 covers 14 residues. Trimming took off 5 bases at V and 4 bases at J, with 14 bases between the two ends. CDR1 is MNHNY, CDR2 SVGAGI, per germline (reference sequence). Points from the study as a whole: The majority of TCR sequences were rare, yet some public TCRs appeared in many donors. TCR beta V- and J-gene trimming was later associated with a missense DCLRE1C variant.

In the PCR, 60 Vbeta and 13 Jbeta primers were used. TCRdb's copy holds only in-frame clones and misses some; the assay was immunoSEQ multiplex PCR. In the table there are tens of thousands of clones, 70% to 85% of which are singletons. To note about this clone: Its antigen is unidentified.

Sequenced: PBMCs. This receptor was identified in a man aged 70-80 years in good health and CMV-seropositive. This chain links TRBV6-6 with TRBJ2-5, with a tentative D call TRBD1 (7 bases). The CDR3 reads CASSPQGGRETQYF. The CDR3 nucleotides are TGTGCCAGCAGTCCCCAGGGGGGAAGAGAGACCCAGTACTTC.